This TCR beta chain was captured by sequencing in a study of blood T cells in healthy people across ages. A second 7 to 11 cycle PCR used barcoded and J-beta primers. TCRdb reprocessed the 5' RACE reads via MiXCR and lists one record per CDR3 protein. Of almost 800,000 distinct CDR3 sequences listed, 55% to 75% were seen once; the top ten hold 20% to 25%. The sample consisted of blood. The receptor was derived from a young man in good health.

CDR3 DNA sequence: TGTGCCAGCAGCCCCCCGGGACCCTACACAGATACGCAGTATTTT. Amino acids: CASSPPGPYTDTQYF. The chain couples TRBV4-2 to TRBJ2-3; D might be TRBD1 or TRBD2, each matching 5 bases. V lost 4 bases to trimming and J lost 2 bases, with 13 bases between them. This CDR3 comprises 15 residues. Germline values: CDR1 LGHNA, CDR2 YNFKEQ.